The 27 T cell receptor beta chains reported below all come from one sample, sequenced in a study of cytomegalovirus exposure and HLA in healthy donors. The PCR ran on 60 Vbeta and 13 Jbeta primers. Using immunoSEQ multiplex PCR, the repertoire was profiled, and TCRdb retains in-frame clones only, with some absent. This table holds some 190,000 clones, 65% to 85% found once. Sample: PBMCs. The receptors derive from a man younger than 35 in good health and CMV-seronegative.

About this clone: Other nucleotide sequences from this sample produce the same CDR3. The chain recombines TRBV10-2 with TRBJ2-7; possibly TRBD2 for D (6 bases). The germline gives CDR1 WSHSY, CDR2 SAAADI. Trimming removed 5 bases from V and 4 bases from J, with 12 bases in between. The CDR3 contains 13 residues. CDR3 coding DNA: TGCGCCAGCAGTAGTAGCGCGGGGTACGAGCAGTACTTC. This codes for CASSSSAGYEQYF.

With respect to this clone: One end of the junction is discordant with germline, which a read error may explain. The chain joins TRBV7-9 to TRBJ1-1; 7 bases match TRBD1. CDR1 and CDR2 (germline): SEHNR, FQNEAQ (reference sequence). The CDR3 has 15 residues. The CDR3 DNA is TGTTCCAGCAGCTCCCGGACCGGGACAGACAGTGAAGCTTTCTTT. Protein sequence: CSSSSRTGTDSEAFF. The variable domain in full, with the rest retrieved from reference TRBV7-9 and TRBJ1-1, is DTGVSQNPRHKITKRGQNVTFRCDPISEHNRLYWYRQTLGQGPEFLTYFQNEAQLEKSRLLSDRFSAERPKGSFSTLEIQRTEQGDSAMYLCSSSSRTGTDSEAFFGQGTRLTVV.

The CDR3 coding sequence is TGTGCCAGCAGTGAAAATGCGGGAGAGGGAGATACGCAGTATTTT. Protein sequence: CASSENAGEGDTQYF. The chain is built from TRBV2 and TRBJ2-3; 7 nucleotides line up with TRBD2. Germline V CDR1 and CDR2: SNHLY, FYNNEI. The CDR3 sequence is 15 residues long. V was clipped by 2 bases and J by 5 bases; unmatched bases: 7.

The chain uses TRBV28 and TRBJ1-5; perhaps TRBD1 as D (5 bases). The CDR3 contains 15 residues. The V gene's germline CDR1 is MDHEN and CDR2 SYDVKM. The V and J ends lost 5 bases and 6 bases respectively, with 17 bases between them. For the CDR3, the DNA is TGTGCCAGCAGTCTCTACACAGGTGGCAGTCAGCCCCAGCATTTT. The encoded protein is CASSLYTGGSQPQHF.

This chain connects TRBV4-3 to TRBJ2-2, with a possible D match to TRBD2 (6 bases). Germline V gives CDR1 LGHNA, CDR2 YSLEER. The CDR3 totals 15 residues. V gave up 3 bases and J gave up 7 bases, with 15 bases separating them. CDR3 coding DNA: TGCGCCAGCAGCCAGGGGACTCCCTCGAGCGGGGAGCTGTTTTTT. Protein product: CASSQGTPSSGELFF.

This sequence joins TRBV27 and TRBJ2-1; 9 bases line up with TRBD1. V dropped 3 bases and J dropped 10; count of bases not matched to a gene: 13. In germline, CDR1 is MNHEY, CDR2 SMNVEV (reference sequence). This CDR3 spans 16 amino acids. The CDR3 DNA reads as TGTGCCAGCAGTTTCCTCCCGGGACAGGGCAGGGGGGAGCAGTTCTTC. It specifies CASSFLPGQGRGEQFF.

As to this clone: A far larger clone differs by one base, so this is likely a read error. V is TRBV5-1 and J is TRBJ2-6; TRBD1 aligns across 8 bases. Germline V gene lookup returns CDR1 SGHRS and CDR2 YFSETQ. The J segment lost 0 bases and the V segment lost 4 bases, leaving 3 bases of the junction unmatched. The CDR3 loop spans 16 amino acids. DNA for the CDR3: TGCGCCAGCAGCAAAGGACAGGGCTCTGGGGCCAACGTCCTGACTTTC. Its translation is CASSKGQGSGANVLTF.

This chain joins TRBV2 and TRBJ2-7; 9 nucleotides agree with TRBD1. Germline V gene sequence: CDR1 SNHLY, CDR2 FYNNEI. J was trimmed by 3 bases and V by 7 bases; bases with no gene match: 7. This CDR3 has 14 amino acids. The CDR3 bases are TGTGCCAGCAACGCAGGGGACAGGGTCTACGAGCAGTACTTC. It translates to CASNAGDRVYEQYF.

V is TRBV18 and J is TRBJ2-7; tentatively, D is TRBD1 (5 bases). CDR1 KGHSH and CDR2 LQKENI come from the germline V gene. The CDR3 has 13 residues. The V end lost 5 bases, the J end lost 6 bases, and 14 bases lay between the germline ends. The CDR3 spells CASSTTQVGEQYF. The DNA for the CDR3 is TGTGCCAGCTCAACAACACAGGTCGGCGAGCAGTACTTC. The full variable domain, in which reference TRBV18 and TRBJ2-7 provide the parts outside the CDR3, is NAGVMQNPRHLVRRRGQEARLRCSPMKGHSHVYWYRQLPEEGLKFMVYLQKENIIDESGMPKERFSAEFPKEGPSILRIQQVVRGDSAAYFCASSTTQVGEQYFGPGTRLTVT.

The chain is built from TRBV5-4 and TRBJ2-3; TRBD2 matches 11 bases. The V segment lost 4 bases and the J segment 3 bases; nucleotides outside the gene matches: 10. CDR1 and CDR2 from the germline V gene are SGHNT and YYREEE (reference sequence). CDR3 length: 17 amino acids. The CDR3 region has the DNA TGTGCCAGCAGCCCTAAATGGGGGACTAGCGGTACAGATACGCAGTATTTT. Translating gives CASSPKWGTSGTDTQYF.

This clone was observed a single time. DNA of the CDR3: TGTGCCAGCAGCTTAGAGGGGGCGGGCTACACCTTC. Residues: CASSLEGAGYTF. This chain links TRBV7-2 with TRBJ1-2, with TRBD1 identical over 7 bases. V gave up 1 base and J gave up 8 bases; unmatched junction bases: 1. The CDR3 length is 12 residues. The germline V gene encodes CDR1 SGHTA and CDR2 FQGNSA.

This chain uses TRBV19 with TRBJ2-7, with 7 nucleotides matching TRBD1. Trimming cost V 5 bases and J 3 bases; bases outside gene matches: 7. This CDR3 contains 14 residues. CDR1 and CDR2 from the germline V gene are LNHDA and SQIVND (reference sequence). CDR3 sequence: CASSEGTAGYEQYF. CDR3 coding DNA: TGTGCCAGTAGTGAAGGGACAGCCGGCTACGAGCAGTACTTC.

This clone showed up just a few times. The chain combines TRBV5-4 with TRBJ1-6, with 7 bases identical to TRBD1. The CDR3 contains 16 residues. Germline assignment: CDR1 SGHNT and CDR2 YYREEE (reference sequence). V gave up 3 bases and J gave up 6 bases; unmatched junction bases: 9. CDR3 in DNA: TGTGCCAGCAGCTCCCCCCGACAGGGACTTAATTCACCCCTCCACTTT. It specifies CASSSPRQGLNSPLHF.

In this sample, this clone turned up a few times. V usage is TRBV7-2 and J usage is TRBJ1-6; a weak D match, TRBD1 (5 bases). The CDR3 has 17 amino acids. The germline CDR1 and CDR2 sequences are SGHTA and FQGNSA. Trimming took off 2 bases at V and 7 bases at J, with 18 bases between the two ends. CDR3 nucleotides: TGTGCCAGCAGCTTAACAACCACAGGTTTGGGGAATTCACCCCTCCACTTT. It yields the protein CASSLTTTGLGNSPLHF.

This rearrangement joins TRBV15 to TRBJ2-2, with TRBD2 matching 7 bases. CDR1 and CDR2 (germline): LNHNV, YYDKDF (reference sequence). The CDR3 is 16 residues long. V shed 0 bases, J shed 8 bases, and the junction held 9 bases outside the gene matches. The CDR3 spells CATSRDALLASGELFF. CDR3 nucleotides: TGTGCCACCAGCAGAGACGCTCTACTAGCGTCGGGGGAGCTGTTTTTT. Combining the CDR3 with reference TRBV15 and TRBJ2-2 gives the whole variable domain DAMVIQNPRYQVTQFGKPVTLSCSQTLNHNVMYWYQQKSSQAPKLLFHYYDKDFNNEADTPDNFQSRRPNTSFCFLDIRSPGLGDTAMYLCATSRDALLASGELFFGEGSRLTVL.

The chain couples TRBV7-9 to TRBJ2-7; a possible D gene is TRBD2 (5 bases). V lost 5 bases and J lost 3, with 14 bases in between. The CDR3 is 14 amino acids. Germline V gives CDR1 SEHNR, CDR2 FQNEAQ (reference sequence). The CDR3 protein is CASSRPGLDYEQYF. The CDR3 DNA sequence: TGTGCCAGCAGCCGCCCGGGGTTGGACTACGAGCAGTACTTC.

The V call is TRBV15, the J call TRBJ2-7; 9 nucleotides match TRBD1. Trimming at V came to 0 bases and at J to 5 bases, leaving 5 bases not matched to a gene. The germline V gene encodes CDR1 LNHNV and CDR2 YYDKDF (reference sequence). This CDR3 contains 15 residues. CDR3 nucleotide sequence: TGTGCCACCAGCAGAGATGGACGGGACAGGGACGAGCAGTACTTC. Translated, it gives CATSRDGRDRDEQYF.

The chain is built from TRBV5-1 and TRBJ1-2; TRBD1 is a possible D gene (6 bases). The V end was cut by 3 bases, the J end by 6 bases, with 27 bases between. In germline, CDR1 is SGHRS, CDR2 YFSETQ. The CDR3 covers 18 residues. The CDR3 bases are TGCGCCAGCAGCTCTTGGGGCAGTGGGGGCGACCCCGATAATGGCTACACCTTC. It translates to CASSSWGSGGDPDNGYTF.

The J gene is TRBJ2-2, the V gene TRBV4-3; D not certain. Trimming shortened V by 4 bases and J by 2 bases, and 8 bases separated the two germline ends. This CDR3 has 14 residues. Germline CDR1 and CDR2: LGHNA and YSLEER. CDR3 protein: CASSLGENTGELFF. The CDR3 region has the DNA TGCGCCAGCAGCCTCGGAGAAAACACCGGGGAGCTGTTTTTT.

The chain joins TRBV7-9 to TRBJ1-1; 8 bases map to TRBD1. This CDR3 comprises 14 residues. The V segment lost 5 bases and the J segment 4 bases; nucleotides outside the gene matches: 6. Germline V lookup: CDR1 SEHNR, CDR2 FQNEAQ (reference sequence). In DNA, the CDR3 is TGTGCCAGCAGCCCGGACAGGGCGGGCACTGAAGCTTTCTTT. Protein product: CASSPDRAGTEAFF.

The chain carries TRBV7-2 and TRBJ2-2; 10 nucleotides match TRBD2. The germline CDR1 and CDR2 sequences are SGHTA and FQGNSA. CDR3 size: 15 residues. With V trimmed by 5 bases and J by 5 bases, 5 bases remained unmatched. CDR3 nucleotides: TGTGCCAGCAGCCCCCGGACTAGCGGAACCGGGGAGCTGTTTTTT. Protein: CASSPRTSGTGELFF.

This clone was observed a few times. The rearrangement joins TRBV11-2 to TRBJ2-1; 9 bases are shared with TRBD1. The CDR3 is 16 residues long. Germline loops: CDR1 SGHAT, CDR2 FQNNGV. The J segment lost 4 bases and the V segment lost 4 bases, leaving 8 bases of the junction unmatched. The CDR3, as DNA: TGTGCCAGCAGCTCTCTCGGGACAGGGTCATACAATGAGCAGTTCTTC. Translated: CASSSLGTGSYNEQFF.

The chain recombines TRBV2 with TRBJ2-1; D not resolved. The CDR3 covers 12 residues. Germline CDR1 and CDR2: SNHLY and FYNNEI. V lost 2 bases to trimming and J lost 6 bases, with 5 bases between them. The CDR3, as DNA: TGTGCCAGCAGTGAACAGTCCAATGAGCAGTTCTTC. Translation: CASSEQSNEQFF.

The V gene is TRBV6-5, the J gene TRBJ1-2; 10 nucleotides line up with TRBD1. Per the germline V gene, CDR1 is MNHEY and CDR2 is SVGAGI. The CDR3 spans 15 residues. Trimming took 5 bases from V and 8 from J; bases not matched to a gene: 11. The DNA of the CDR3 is TGTGCCAGCAGTCTATCCGGGACAGGGGAGTACGGCTACACCTTC. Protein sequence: CASSLSGTGEYGYTF.

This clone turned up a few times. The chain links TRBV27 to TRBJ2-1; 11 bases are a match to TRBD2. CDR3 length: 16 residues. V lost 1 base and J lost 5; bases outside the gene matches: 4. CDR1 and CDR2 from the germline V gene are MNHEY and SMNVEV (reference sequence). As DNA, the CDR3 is TGTGCCAGCAGTTTATTCTCTAGCGGGGGGCACAATGAGCAGTTCTTC. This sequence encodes CASSLFSSGGHNEQFF.

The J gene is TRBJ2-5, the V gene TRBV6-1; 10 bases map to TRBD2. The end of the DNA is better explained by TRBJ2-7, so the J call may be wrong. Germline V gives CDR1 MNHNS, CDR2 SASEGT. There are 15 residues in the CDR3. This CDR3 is CASSTSSGSSYEQYF. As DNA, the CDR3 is TGTGCCAGCAGTACCTCTAGCGGGAGCTCCTACGAGCAGTACTTC.

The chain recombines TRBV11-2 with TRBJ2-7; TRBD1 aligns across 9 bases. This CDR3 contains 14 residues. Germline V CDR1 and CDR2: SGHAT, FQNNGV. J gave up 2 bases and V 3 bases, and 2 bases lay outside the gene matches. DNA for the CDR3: TGTGCCAGCAGCTTTTACAGGGGGCCCTACGAGCAGTACTTC. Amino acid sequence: CASSFYRGPYEQYF.